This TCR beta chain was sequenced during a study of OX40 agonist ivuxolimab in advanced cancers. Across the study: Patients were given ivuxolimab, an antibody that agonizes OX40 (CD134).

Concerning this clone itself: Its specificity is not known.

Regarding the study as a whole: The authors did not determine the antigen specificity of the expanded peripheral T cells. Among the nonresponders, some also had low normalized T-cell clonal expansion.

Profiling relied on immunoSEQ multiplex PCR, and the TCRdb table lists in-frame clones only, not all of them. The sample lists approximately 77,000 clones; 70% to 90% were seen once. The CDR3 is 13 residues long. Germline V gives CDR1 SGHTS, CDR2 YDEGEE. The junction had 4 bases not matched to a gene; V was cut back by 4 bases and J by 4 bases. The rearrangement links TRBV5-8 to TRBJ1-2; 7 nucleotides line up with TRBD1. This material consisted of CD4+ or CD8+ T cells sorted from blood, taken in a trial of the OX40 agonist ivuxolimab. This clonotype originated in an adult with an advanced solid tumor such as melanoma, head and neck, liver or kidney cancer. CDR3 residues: CASSTGQVYGYTF. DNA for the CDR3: TGTGCCAGCAGCACCGGACAGGTCTATGGCTACACCTTC.